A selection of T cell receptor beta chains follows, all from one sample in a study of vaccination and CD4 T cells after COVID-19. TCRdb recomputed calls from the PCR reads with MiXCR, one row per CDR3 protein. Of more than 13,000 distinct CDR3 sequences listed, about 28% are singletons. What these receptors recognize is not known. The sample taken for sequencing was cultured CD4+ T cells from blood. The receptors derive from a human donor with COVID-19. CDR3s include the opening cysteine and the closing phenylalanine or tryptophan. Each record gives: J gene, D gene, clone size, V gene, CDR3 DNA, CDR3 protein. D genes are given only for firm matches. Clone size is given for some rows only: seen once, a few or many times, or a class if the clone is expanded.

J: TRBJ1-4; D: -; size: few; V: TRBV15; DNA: TGTGCCACCAGCAGAGCCCCGGTTGGGAAACTGTTTTTT; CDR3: CATSRAPVGKLFF
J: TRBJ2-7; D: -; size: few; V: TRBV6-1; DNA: TGTGCCAGCAGTGCCAAGGGGGTAGGAAGTTACTCTGAACTCAACGAGCAGTACTTC; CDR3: CASSAKGVGSYSELNEQYF
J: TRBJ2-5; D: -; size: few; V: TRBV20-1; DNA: TGCAGTGCTAGACCGAATCACCAAGAGACCCAGTACTTC; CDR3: CSARPNHQETQYF
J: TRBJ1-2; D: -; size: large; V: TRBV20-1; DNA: TGCAGTGCTAGCCTCGACAAGAATTATGGCTACACCTTC; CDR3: CSASLDKNYGYTF
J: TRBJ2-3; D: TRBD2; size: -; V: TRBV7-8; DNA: TGTGCCAGCAGCTCCCCCGGGACTAGTGGGGGCTGGGGTACGCAGTATTTT; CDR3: CASSSPGTSGGWGTQYF
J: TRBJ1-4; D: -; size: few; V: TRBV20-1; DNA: TGCAGTGCTAAGGGGCATTCTAATGAAAAACTGTTTTTT; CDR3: CSAKGHSNEKLFF
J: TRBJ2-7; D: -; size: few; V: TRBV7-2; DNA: TGTGCCAGCAGCCGCACGGGGAACGGCGAGCAGTACTTC; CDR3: CASSRTGNGEQYF
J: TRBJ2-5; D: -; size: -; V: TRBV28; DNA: TGTGCCAGCAGCATGCCCGCAGGGGGGGAGACCCAGTACTTC; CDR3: CASSMPAGGETQYF
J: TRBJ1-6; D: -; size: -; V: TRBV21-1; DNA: TGTGCCAGCAGCAAATGGAAGGGGAGCAATTCACCCCTCCACTTT; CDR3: CASSKWKGSNSPLHF
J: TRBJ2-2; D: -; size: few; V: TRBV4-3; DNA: TGCGCCAGCAGCCAAGAAGACACCGGGGAGCTGTTTTTT; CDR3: CASSQEDTGELFF
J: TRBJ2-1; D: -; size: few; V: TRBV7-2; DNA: TGTGCCAGCAGCTTACTCGAGGGGCGGGACAATGAGCAGTTCTTC; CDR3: CASSLLEGRDNEQFF
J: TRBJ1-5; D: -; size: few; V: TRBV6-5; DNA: TGTGCCAGCAGTTACTCTAGAGGGGGCAATCAGCCCCAGCATTTT; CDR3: CASSYSRGGNQPQHF
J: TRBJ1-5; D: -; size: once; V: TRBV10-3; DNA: TGTGCCATCGCCGACAGACTTAATCAGCCCCAGCATTTT; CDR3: CAIADRLNQPQHF
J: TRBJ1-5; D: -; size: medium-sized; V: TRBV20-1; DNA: TGCAGTGTACTATCCGGGGATCAGCCCCAGCATTTT; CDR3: CSVLSGDQPQHF
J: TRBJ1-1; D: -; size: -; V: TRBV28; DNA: TGTGCCAGCCTACTTATTGGAACTGAAGCTTTCTTT; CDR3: CASLLIGTEAFF
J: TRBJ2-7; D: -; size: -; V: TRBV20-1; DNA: TGCAGTGCCCCAGGACAGTCCTACGAGCAGTACTTC; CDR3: CSAPGQSYEQYF
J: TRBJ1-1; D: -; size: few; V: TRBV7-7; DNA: TGTGCTAGCAGCGCTACTAGAAATACTGAAGCTTTCTTT; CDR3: CASSATRNTEAFF
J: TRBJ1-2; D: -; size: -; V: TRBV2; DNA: TGTGCCAGCAGTGACCTCATTGAGGATGGCTACACCTTC; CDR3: CASSDLIEDGYTF
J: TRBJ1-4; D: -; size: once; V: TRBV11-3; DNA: TGTGCCAGCAGCGCCGGGGACGTAGGAGAAAAACTGTTTTTT; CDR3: CASSAGDVGEKLFF
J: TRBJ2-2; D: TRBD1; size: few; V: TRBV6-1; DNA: TGTGCCAGCAGTGAAAGCATAGGGGGCATCGGGGAGCTGTTTTTT; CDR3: CASSESIGGIGELFF
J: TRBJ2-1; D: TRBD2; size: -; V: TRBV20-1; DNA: TGCAGTGCTAGAGAAGCCAAAGGGGGGACTAGCTCCTACAATGAGCAGTTCTTC; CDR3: CSAREAKGGTSSYNEQFF
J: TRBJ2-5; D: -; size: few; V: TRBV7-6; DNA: TGTGCCAGCAGCTTAGTGGGGGCCCGAGAGACCCAGTACTTC; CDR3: CASSLVGARETQYF
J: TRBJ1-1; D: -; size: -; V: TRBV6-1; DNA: TGTGCCAGCAGTCTTCAGGGAGCCACTGAAGCTTTCTTT; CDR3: CASSLQGATEAFF
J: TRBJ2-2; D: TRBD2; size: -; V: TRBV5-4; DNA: TGTGCCAGCAGCTTGGCGGGGGGGCGGGCGAGCGGGGAGCTGTTTTTT; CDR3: CASSLAGGRASGELFF
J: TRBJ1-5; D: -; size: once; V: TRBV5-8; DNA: TGTGCCAGCAGCTTGGAAGTACATGGAACTCAGCCCCAGCATTTT; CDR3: CASSLEVHGTQPQHF